The rows below give T cell receptor beta chains drawn from one sample of a study of blood T cell repertoires in COVID-19. Assay used: immunoSEQ multiplex PCR; TCRdb lists only in-frame clones, some missing. Here the sample spans some 170,000 clones, around 85% being singletons. Sequenced sample: PBMCs or T cells enriched from blood (not recorded which). These TCRs come from a man in his forties who had recovered from COVID-19. Each CDR3 is given with its conserved first and last residue. A D gene is named only where the DNA matches it firmly. Only part of the rows carry a size: once, few, many, or a class if the clone is expanded.

V	J	D	size	length	DNA	CDR3
TRBV5-1	TRBJ1-3	-	-	14	TGCGCCAGCCATAAGGGGGAACTTGGAAACACCATATATTTT	CASHKGELGNTIYF
TRBV30	TRBJ2-3	TRBD1	few	14	TGTGCCTGGAGTGGGAAACAGGGGGCAGATACGCAGTATTTT	CAWSGKQGADTQYF
TRBV27	TRBJ1-3	TRBD1	-	16	TGTGCCAGCAGTGCCGTTTCCGGGACAGGGGGAAACACCATATATTTT	CASSAVSGTGGNTIYF
TRBV7-3	TRBJ2-7	TRBD2	-	14	TGTGCCAGCAGCTTGGTAGCGGGAGGCAGCGAGCAGTACTTC	CASSLVAGGSEQYF
TRBV20-1	TRBJ2-5	TRBD2	-	16	TGCAGTGCTAGTGGGACTAGCGGGGGCACCCCAGAGACCCAGTACTTC	CSASGTSGGTPETQYF
TRBV24-1	TRBJ2-3	TRBD1	-	16	TGTGCCACCAGTGATGTGACAGGGGGTAGCACAGATACGCAGTATTTT	CATSDVTGGSTDTQYF
TRBV6-1	TRBJ1-1	-	-	16	TGTGCCAGCAGTGCAGGGGCGACGTGGGTGAACACTGAAGCTTTCTTT	CASSAGATWVNTEAFF
TRBV15	TRBJ1-1	-	-	17	TGTGCCACCAGCAAAGGGATCGGGGGGCGAATGAACACTGAAGCTTTCTTT	CATSKGIGGRMNTEAFF
TRBV30	TRBJ2-3	TRBD2	-	16	TGTGCCTGGAGTGTACTAGCGGGAGTAGGCACAGATACGCAGTATTTT	CAWSVLAGVGTDTQYF
TRBV27	TRBJ1-5	-	-	15	TGTGCCAGCAGTTTATCAGCCGGAGCCAATCAGCCCCAGCATTTT	CASSLSAGANQPQHF
TRBV7-9	TRBJ2-3	TRBD2	-	14	TGTGCCAGCAGCTTAGCCGCGGGGGGGATCACGCAGTATTTT	CASSLAAGGITQYF
TRBV7-8	TRBJ1-4	-	-	14	TGTGCCAGCAGCTACACTTCGGGGAGGGAAAAACTGTTTTTT	CASSYTSGREKLFF
TRBV24-1	TRBJ1-4	TRBD1	-	18	TGTGCCACCAGTCCTCAAGGACAGGGGAATGCAACTAATGAAAAACTGTTTTTT	CATSPQGQGNATNEKLFF
TRBV5-8	TRBJ1-5	-	-	17	TGTGCCAGCAGCTTGACTAAGGGGCGGAATCGGAGACAGCCCCAGCATTTT	CASSLTKGRNRRQPQHF
TRBV24-1	TRBJ1-5	-	-	15	TGTGCCACCAGTTCAGGGGATTATAGCAATCAGCCCCAGCATTTT	CATSSGDYSNQPQHF
TRBV28	TRBJ1-2	-	-	12	TGTGCCAGCAGTTCAGGTCCTTATGGCTACACCTTC	CASSSGPYGYTF
TRBV2	TRBJ1-2	-	-	14	TGTGCCAGCAGTGAAGGTCAGGTGATCTATGGCTACACCTTC	CASSEGQVIYGYTF
TRBV19	TRBJ2-5	-	-	15	TGTGCCAGTAGCCCTTATAGGGGAAGTGGTGAGACCCAGTACTTC	CASSPYRGSGETQYF
TRBV5-4	TRBJ2-2	-	few	14	TGTGCCAGCAGCTTGGTTACCAGCACCGGGGAGCTGTTTTTT	CASSLVTSTGELFF
TRBV2	TRBJ1-4	-	once	14	TGTGCCAGCAGTGTTGGGGAGAGTGCTGAAAAACTGTTTTTT	CASSVGESAEKLFF
TRBV27	TRBJ2-7	-	-	14	TGTGCCAGCAGGCGGACAGAAAGCTCCTACGAGCAGTACTTC	CASRRTESSYEQYF
TRBV5-1	TRBJ1-1	-	-	14	TGCGCCAGCAGCTTTAACAGGGCCGACACTGAAGCTTTCTTT	CASSFNRADTEAFF
TRBV5-1	TRBJ2-3	-	-	19	TGCGCCAGCAGCTTGGCCAGGGGCCAGAGGGTTCCTAGCACAGATACGCAGTATTTT	CASSLARGQRVPSTDTQYF
TRBV29-1	TRBJ1-2	-	-	12	TGCAGCGTTGTCGGGGGGCGGGATGGCTACACCTTC	CSVVGGRDGYTF
TRBV11-3	TRBJ1-1	-	-	11	TGTGCCAGCAGCTTTGACAGCGAAGCTTTCTTT	CASSFDSEAFF
TRBV7-9	TRBJ2-5	TRBD1	once	12	TGTGCCAGCAGAACAGGGGCAGAGACCCAGTACTTC	CASRTGAETQYF
TRBV6-5	TRBJ2-7	TRBD2	-	14	TGTGCCAGCAGTTACTCGCTAGCGGGCAACGAGCAGTACTTC	CASSYSLAGNEQYF
TRBV5-1	TRBJ2-5	TRBD1	many	15	TGCGCCAGCAGCTTTGGGGGGACAGGGGGAGAGACCCAGTACTTC	CASSFGGTGGETQYF
TRBV7-6	TRBJ1-1	TRBD1	-	18	TGTGCCAGCAGCCGGGAGACAGGGGGCGCATGGAGGGACACTGAAGCTTTCTTT	CASSRETGGAWRDTEAFF
TRBV30	TRBJ2-5	-	-	11	TGTGCCGGTCAGGGTTTGGAGACCCAGTACTTC	CAGQGLETQYF
TRBV2	TRBJ1-1	-	-	14	TGTGCCAGCGAAGGGTACAGGATGAACACTGAAGCTTTCTTT	CASEGYRMNTEAFF
TRBV2	TRBJ2-7	-	-	16	TGTGCCAGCAGTGGAACCCTAGGACACATCTCCTACGAGCAGTACTTC	CASSGTLGHISYEQYF
TRBV12-3/TRBV12-4	TRBJ1-2	-	-	13	TGTGCCAGCACCCGGGACACCTACTATGGCTACACCTTC	CASTRDTYYGYTF
TRBV5-4	TRBJ2-7	TRBD1	-	14	TGTGCCAGCAGCTTGGTTGACAGGGACTACGAGCAGTACTTC	CASSLVDRDYEQYF
TRBV24-1	TRBJ2-5	-	-	16	TGTGCCACCAGCGATTTTAAGGGGGTTTATGGAGAGACCCAGTACTTC	CATSDFKGVYGETQYF
TRBV12-3/TRBV12-4	TRBJ2-7	TRBD1	-	13	TGTGCCAGCAGCTGGGGACAGCGAACTGAGCAGTACTTC	CASSWGQRTEQYF
TRBV7-8	TRBJ2-7	TRBD2	-	14	TGTGCCAGCGTCGGGAGGACCTCCACTTACGAGCAGTACTTC	CASVGRTSTYEQYF
TRBV3-1/TRBV3-2	TRBJ1-2	-	few	16	TGTGCCAGCAGCCAAGATCAAGGCCTAGACGGTGGGGGCTACACCTTC	CASSQDQGLDGGGYTF
TRBV5-1	TRBJ1-1	-	-	14	TGCGCCAGCAGCTTACCAGGGTGGAACACTGAAGCTTTCTTT	CASSLPGWNTEAFF
TRBV7-3	TRBJ1-6	-	-	14	TGTGCCAGCAGTGCCGGGACATATAATTCACCCCTCCACTTT	CASSAGTYNSPLHF
TRBV19	TRBJ1-5	-	-	14	TGTGCCAGTGACCTCCAGGGTTTGGATCAGCCCCAGCATTTT	CASDLQGLDQPQHF
TRBV15	TRBJ2-7	-	once	14	TGTGCCACCAGCAGAGGGGGACACCCCTACGAGCAGTACTTC	CATSRGGHPYEQYF
TRBV11-2	TRBJ2-7	TRBD1	-	17	TGTGCCAGCAGCCCCCTGAGGGGGCGATCAAGGGCATACGAGCAGTACTTC	CASSPLRGRSRAYEQYF
TRBV27	TRBJ1-4	-	-	13	TGTGCCACTATGGGGGCGCGGGGGGAAAAACTGTTTTTT	CATMGARGEKLFF